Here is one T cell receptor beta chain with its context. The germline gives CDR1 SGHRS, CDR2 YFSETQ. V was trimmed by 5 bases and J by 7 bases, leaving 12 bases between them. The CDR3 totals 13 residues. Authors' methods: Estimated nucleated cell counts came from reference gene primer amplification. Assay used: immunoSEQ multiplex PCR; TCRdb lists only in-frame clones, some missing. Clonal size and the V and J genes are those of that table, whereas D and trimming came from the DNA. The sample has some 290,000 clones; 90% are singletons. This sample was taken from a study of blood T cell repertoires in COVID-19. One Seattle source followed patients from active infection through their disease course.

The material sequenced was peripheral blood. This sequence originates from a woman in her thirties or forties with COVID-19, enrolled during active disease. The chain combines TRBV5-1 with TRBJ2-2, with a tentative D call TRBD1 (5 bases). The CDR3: CASRLTGGGELFF. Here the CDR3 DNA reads TGCGCCAGCAGACTCACAGGCGGCGGGGAGCTGTTTTTT.